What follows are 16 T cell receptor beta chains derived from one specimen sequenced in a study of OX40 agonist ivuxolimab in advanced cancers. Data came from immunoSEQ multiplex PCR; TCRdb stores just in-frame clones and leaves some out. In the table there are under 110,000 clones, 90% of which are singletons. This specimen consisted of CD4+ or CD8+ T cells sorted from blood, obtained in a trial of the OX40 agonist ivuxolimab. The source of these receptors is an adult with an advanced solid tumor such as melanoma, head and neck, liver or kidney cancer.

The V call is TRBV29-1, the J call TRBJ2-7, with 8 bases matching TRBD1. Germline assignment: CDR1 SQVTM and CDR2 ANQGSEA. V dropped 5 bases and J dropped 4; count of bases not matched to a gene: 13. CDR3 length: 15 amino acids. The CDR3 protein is CSVHLGQGDQYEQYF. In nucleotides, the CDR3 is TGCAGCGTTCACCTTGGACAGGGAGATCAGTACGAGCAGTACTTC.

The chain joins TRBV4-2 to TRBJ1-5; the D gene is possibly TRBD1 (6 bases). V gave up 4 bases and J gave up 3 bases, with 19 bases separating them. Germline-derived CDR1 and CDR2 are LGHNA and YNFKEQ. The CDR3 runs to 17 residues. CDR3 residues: CASSPRTAVNSNQPQHF. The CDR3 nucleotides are TGTGCCAGCAGCCCACGGACAGCCGTAAATTCCAATCAGCCCCAGCATTTT.

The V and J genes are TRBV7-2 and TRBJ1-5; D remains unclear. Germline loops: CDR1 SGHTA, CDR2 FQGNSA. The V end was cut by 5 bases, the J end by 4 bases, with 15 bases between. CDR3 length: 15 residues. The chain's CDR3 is CASSPRSRLNQPQHF. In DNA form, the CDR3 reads TGTGCCAGCAGCCCCCGGTCTCGGTTAAATCAGCCCCAGCATTTT.

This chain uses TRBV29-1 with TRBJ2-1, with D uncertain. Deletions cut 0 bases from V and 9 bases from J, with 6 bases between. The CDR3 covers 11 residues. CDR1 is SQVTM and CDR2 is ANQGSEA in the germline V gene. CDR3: CSVEDQPEQFF. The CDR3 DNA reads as TGCAGCGTTGAAGATCAGCCTGAGCAGTTCTTC.

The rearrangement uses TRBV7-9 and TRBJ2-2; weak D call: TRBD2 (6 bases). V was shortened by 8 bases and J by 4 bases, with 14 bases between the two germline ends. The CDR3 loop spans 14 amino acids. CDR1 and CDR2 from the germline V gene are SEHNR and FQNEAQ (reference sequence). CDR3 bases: TGTGCCAGCCATGTAGGAGGGAGCACCGGGGAGCTGTTTTTT. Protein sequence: CASHVGGSTGELFF.

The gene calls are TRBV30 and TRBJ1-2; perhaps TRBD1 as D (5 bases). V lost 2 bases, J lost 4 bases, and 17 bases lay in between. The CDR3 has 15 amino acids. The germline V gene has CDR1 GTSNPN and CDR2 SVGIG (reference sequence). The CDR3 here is CAWSRGDRGVYGYTF. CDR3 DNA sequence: TGTGCCTGGAGTAGAGGGGACCGAGGGGTCTATGGCTACACCTTC.

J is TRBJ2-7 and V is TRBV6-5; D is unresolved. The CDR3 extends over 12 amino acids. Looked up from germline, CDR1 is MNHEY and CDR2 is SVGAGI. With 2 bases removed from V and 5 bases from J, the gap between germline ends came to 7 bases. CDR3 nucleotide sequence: TGTGCCAGCAGTTACCCATGGAACGAGCAGTACTTC. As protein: CASSYPWNEQYF.

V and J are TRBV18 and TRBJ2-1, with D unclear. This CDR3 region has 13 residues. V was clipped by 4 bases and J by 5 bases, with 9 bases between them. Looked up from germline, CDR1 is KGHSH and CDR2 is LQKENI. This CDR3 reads CASSRVTNNEQFF. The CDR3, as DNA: TGTGCCAGCTCACGGGTTACTAACAATGAGCAGTTCTTC.

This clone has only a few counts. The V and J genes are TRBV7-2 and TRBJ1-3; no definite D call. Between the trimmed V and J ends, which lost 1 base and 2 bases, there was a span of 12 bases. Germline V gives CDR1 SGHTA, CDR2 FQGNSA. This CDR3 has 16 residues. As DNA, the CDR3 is TGTGCCAGCAGCTTAGGCTACGGTGGGGCTGGAAACACCATATATTTT. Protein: CASSLGYGGAGNTIYF.

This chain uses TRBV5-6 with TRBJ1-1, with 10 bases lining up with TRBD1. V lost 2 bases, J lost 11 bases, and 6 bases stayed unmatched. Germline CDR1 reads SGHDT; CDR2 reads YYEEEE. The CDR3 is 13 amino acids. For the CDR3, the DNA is TGTGCCAGCAGCTTAAGGGGACAGGGGCCCGCTTTCTTT. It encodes CASSLRGQGPAFF.

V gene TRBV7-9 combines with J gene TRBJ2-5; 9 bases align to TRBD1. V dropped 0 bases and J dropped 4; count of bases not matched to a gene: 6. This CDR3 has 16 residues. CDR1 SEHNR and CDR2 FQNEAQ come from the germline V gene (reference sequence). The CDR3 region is CASSLAWTGERETQYF. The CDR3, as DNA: TGTGCCAGCAGCTTAGCTTGGACAGGGGAACGAGAGACCCAGTACTTC.

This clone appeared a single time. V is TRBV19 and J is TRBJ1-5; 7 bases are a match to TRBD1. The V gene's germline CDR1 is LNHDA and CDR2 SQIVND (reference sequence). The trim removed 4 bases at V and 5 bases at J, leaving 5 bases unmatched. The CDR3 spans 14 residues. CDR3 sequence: CASSKSGGDQPQHF. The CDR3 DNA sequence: TGTGCCAGTAGTAAATCAGGGGGAGATCAGCCCCAGCATTTT.

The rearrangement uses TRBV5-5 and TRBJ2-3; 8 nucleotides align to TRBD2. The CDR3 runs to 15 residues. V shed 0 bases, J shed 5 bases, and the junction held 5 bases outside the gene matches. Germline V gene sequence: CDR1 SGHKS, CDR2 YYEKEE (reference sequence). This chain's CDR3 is CASSLAGGAVDTQYF. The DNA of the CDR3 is TGTGCCAGCAGCTTGGCCGGGGGGGCCGTAGATACGCAGTATTTT.

CDR3 region: CASSKRAGGAGNSPLHF. The CDR3 DNA reads as TGTGCCAGCAGCAAAAGAGCGGGGGGCGCAGGTAATTCACCCCTCCACTTT. V is TRBV7-2 and J is TRBJ1-6, with a tentative D call TRBD1 (6 bases). V was cut by 5 bases and J by 6 bases, with 20 bases left in between. Germline assignment: CDR1 SGHTA and CDR2 FQGNSA. This CDR3 is 17 amino acids long.

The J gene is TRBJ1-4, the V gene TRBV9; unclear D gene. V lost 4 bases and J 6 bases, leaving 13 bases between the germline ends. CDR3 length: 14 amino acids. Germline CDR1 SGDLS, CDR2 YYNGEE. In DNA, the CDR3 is TGTGCCAGCAGCCCGGGCTCGCGTGATGAAAAACTGTTTTTT. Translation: CASSPGSRDEKLFF.

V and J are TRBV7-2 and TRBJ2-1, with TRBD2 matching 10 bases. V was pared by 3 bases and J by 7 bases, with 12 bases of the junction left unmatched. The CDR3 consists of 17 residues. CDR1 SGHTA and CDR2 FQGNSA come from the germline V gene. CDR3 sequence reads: CASSFSITSGVTNEQFF. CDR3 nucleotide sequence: TGTGCCAGCAGCTTCTCAATTACTAGCGGGGTGACGAATGAGCAGTTCTTC.